The 14 T cell receptor beta chains in this list originate from one sample, sequenced in a study of post-analysis software for immune sequencing data. Study-level findings and limits: TRBV5-6, TRBV5-1 and TRBV20-1 were among four or five TRBV segments more frequent in patients than controls.

The TCR beta cDNA libraries contained unique molecular identifiers. TCRdb independently ran MiXCR on the PCR reads; one entry per CDR3 protein. The table lists approximately 630,000 distinct CDR3 sequences, roughly three fifths of them singletons, with roughly 10% in the top ten. These receptors lack a known antigen. Sequenced input: blood. The receptor source for this set is a girl aged 2-10 years with multiple sclerosis.

This chain uses TRBV20-1 with TRBJ2-3; the D call may be TRBD1 or TRBD2 (5 bases each). The CDR3 totals 16 residues. Germline CDR1 reads DFQATT; CDR2 reads SNEGSKA (reference sequence). V lost 4 bases and J 1 base, leaving 18 bases between the germline ends. The CDR3 loop reads CSATPGAPAGTDTQYF. The DNA for the CDR3 is TGCAGTGCTACTCCCGGGGCCCCGGCAGGCACAGATACGCAGTATTTT.

This clonotype has more than one count but fewer than ten. The chain employs TRBV4-2 and TRBJ2-1, with D uncertain. The germline gives CDR1 LGHNA, CDR2 YNFKEQ. Trimming cost V 1 base and J 7 bases, with 8 bases left between them. The CDR3 loop spans 13 amino acids. The CDR3, as DNA: TGTGCCAGCAGCCAAGGGAATGATAATGAGCAGTTCTTC. Protein: CASSQGNDNEQFF.

The J gene is TRBJ2-1, the V gene TRBV12-3 or TRBV12-4, with 7 positions matching TRBD1. CDR3 size: 16 residues. V was clipped by 3 bases and J by 5 bases; unmatched bases: 10. The CDR3 sequence: CASSFAPGQRDNEQFF. The DNA for the CDR3 is TGTGCCAGCAGTTTTGCCCCGGGACAGAGGGACAATGAGCAGTTCTTC.

This clonotype was observed a handful of times. The chain combines TRBV3-1 with TRBJ2-3, with 8 bases identical to TRBD1. V gave up 7 bases and J gave up 1 base; unmatched junction bases: 1. Per germline, CDR1 LGHDT and CDR2 YNNKEL (reference sequence). The CDR3 is made up of 13 amino acids. The DNA of the CDR3 is TGTGCCAGCAAGACAGGGGGCACAGATACGCAGTATTTT. This translates into CASKTGGTDTQYF.

This clonotype has just one count. The chain uses TRBV18 and TRBJ2-1, with TRBD2 matching over 8 bases. CDR1 KGHSH and CDR2 LQKENI come from the germline V gene. The V gene end was trimmed by 3 bases and the J gene end by 8 bases; junction bases not matched to a gene: 9. The CDR3 runs to 15 residues. The CDR3 sequence: CASSPPPAGAYEQFF. The CDR3 bases are TGTGCCAGCTCACCTCCACCAGCGGGAGCCTATGAGCAGTTCTTC. Based on the CDR3 plus reference TRBV18 and TRBJ2-1, the full variable domain is NAGVMQNPRHLVRRRGQEARLRCSPMKGHSHVYWYRQLPEEGLKFMVYLQKENIIDESGMPKERFSAEFPKEGPSILRIQQVVRGDSAAYFCASSPPPAGAYEQFFGPGTRLTVL.

V and J are TRBV7-2 and TRBJ2-1; perhaps TRBD1 as D (6 bases). V lost 4 bases to trimming and J lost 12 bases, with 13 bases between them. Germline assignment: CDR1 SGHTA and CDR2 FQGNSA. This CDR3 spans 12 amino acids. The CDR3 region has the DNA TGTGCCAGCAGCTCTGAAGGGGGTTGGCAGTTCTTC. Protein: CASSSEGGWQFF.

This clonotype was counted once. The gene calls are TRBV19 and TRBJ2-1; TRBD1 matches at 8 bases. The junction had 7 bases not matched to a gene; V was cut back by 5 bases and J by 7 bases. Germline values: CDR1 LNHDA, CDR2 SQIVND (reference sequence). The CDR3 extends over 14 amino acids. CDR3 loop: CASSWTGLSNEQFF. Here the CDR3 DNA reads TGTGCCAGTAGTTGGACAGGGTTGAGTAATGAGCAGTTCTTC.

This chain uses TRBV28 with TRBJ2-3; D possibly corresponds to TRBD2 (5 bases). The CDR3 covers 15 residues. The germline V gene has CDR1 MDHEN and CDR2 SYDVKM. Trimming left V 3 bases short and J 4 bases short, with 14 bases between. The CDR3 reads CASSFGDYPSDTQYF. For the CDR3, the DNA is TGTGCCAGCAGTTTTGGTGACTACCCCTCAGATACGCAGTATTTT.

The count of this clonotype is one. The chain combines TRBV28 with TRBJ2-4; tentative D call: TRBD2 (5 bases). CDR3 size: 11 residues. CDR1 MDHEN and CDR2 SYDVKM come from the germline V gene. Trimming took 10 bases from V and 8 from J, leaving 12 bases between them. CDR3 sequence reads: CATGITHIQYF. The CDR3 bases are TGTGCCACCGGGATTACACACATTCAGTACTTC.

Only one count was recorded for this clonotype. V is TRBV20-1 and J is TRBJ2-3; D remains ambiguous. This CDR3 has 14 residues. Germline V gene lookup returns CDR1 DFQATT and CDR2 SNEGSKA (reference sequence). Trimming took 1 base from V and 2 from J, leaving 10 bases between them. In nucleotides, the CDR3 is TGCAGTGCTAGAGTATCGACGAACACAGATACGCAGTATTTT. This translates into CSARVSTNTDTQYF.

V and J are TRBV20-1 and TRBJ2-5, with D unclear. V was trimmed by 5 bases and J by 2 bases, leaving 15 bases between them. This CDR3 region has 14 residues. The germline V gene encodes CDR1 DFQATT and CDR2 SNEGSKA (reference sequence). The CDR3 bases are TGCAGTGCTGCCTCGGGCAGCTTTCAAGAGACCCAGTACTTC. Amino acid sequence: CSAASGSFQETQYF.

This clonotype was picked up one time. The chain has TRBV20-1 and TRBJ2-5; 11 nucleotides align to TRBD2. CDR3 length: 15 residues. Germline V gene sequence: CDR1 DFQATT, CDR2 SNEGSKA (reference sequence). J gave up 2 bases and V 6 bases, and 8 bases lay outside the gene matches. The CDR3 DNA reads as TGCAGTGCCCAGTTGACTAGCGGGGCACAAGAGACCCAGTACTTC. It is translated as CSAQLTSGAQETQYF.

This clonotype was detected only a few times. The chain combines TRBV29-1 with TRBJ2-5; TRBD1 agrees at 10 bases. The germline V gene encodes CDR1 SQVTM and CDR2 ANQGSEA. The CDR3 length is 16 residues. Trimming removed 0 bases from V and 3 bases from J; junction bases left unmatched: 7. The CDR3 nucleotides are TGCAGCGTTGAAGATCCGGTAGGGACAGGGGAAGAGACCCAGTACTTC. It specifies CSVEDPVGTGEETQYF.

The chain links TRBV4-1 to TRBJ2-1; D possibly matches TRBD1 or TRBD2 (5 bases each). V shed 0 bases and J shed 9 bases, with 9 bases lying between them. The CDR3 runs 13 residues. The germline gives CDR1 MGHRA, CDR2 YSYEKL. CDR3 coding DNA: TGCGCCAGCAGCCAAGATCAGAGGGGTGAGCAGTTCTTC. Translated: CASSQDQRGEQFF.